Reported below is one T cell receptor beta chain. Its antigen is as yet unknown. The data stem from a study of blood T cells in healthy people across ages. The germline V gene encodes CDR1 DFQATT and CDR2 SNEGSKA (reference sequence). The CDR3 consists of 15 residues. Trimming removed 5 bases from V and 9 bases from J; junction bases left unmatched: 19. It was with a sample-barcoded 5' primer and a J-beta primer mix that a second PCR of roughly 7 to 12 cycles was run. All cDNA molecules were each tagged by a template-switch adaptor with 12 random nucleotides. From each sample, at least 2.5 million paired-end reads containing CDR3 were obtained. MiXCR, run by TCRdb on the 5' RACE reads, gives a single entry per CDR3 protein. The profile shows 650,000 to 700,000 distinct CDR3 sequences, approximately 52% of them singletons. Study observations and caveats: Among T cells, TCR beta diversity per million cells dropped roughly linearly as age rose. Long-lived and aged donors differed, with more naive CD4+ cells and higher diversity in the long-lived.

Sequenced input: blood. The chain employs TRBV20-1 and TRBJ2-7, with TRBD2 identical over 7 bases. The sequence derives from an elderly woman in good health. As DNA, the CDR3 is TGCAGTGCTCCCACTTTGGGGCTAGCGGTCGGCGGGCAGTACTTC. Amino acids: CSAPTLGLAVGGQYF.